The 20 T cell receptor beta chains given below trace back to one sample, sequenced in a study of blood T cell repertoires in COVID-19. Data came from immunoSEQ multiplex PCR; TCRdb stores just in-frame clones and leaves some out. The sample has some 97,000 clones; approximately 84% are singletons. Sequencing was done on a sample of peripheral blood. All receptors derive from a man aged 25-45 years in a cohort sampled during active COVID-19.

This sequence joins TRBV9 and TRBJ2-3; D possibly corresponds to TRBD2 (9 bases). The CDR3 covers 16 residues. Germline values: CDR1 SGDLS, CDR2 YYNGEE. The germline V and J ends were trimmed by 4 bases and 5 bases, with 20 bases remaining between them. The CDR3 spells CASSPGGGGAIDTQYF. The CDR3 bases are TGTGCCAGCAGCCCAGGGGGCGGGGGGGCCATAGATACGCAGTATTTT.

This chain links TRBV4-2 with TRBJ1-2, with D tentatively TRBD1 (6 bases). CDR1 is LGHNA and CDR2 is YNFKEQ in the germline V gene. This CDR3 region has 16 residues. Between the trimmed V and J ends, which lost 1 base and 2 bases, there was a span of 14 bases. The CDR3 loop is CASSQGGWTVNYGYTF. CDR3 coding DNA: TGTGCCAGCAGCCAAGGCGGGTGGACAGTAAACTATGGCTACACCTTC.

This clone was counted a few times. This chain joins TRBV2 and TRBJ2-7; 8 bases match TRBD1. The CDR3 totals 13 residues. V dropped 6 bases and J dropped 5; count of bases not matched to a gene: 6. Germline CDR1 reads SNHLY; CDR2 reads FYNNEI. The CDR3 DNA reads TGTGCCAGCAGCCTCGACAGGGGCGACGAGCAGTACTTC. Translation: CASSLDRGDEQYF.

The chain couples TRBV7-2 to TRBJ2-7; possibly TRBD1 for D (6 bases). CDR1 is SGHTA and CDR2 is FQGNSA in the germline V gene. The CDR3 has 14 residues. V was pared by 2 bases and J by 2 bases, with 10 bases between. CDR3 in amino acids: CASSLQQGPYEQYF. The DNA of the CDR3 is TGTGCCAGCAGCTTACAACAGGGACCCTACGAGCAGTACTTC.

This rearrangement joins TRBV6-5 to TRBJ2-3, with 7 bases matching TRBD1. With 4 bases clipped from V and 0 bases from J, the junction kept 4 bases outside the gene matches. This CDR3 is built from 15 residues. CDR1 MNHEY and CDR2 SVGAGI come from the germline V gene. The CDR3 bases are TGTGCCAGCAGTTGGGGACAGACAAGCACAGATACGCAGTATTTT. It encodes CASSWGQTSTDTQYF.

The V gene is TRBV6-2 or TRBV6-3, the J gene TRBJ1-5, with 9 bases identical to TRBD1. CDR3 length equals 15 residues. V dropped 6 bases and J dropped 6; count of bases not matched to a gene: 9. Germline V lookup: CDR1 MNHEY, CDR2 SVGEGT. CDR3 sequence: CASSDRDRAGQPQHF. The DNA for the CDR3 is TGTGCCAGCAGCGACCGGGACAGGGCAGGTCAGCCCCAGCATTTT.

The J gene is TRBJ1-6, the V gene TRBV6-1, with 7 positions matching TRBD1. J lost 9 bases, V lost 1 base, and 6 bases had no gene match. The CDR3 is 15 amino acids. The germline CDR1 and CDR2 sequences are MNHNS and SASEGT. The chain's CDR3 is CASSEEATGSSPLHF. The CDR3 region has the DNA TGTGCCAGCAGTGAAGAGGCGACAGGGAGTTCACCCCTCCACTTT.

The chain recombines TRBV13 with TRBJ1-2; 7 nucleotides agree with TRBD1. CDR1 is PRHDT and CDR2 is FYEKMQ in the germline V gene (reference sequence). V was clipped by 4 bases and J by 3 bases; unmatched bases: 11. The CDR3 contains 16 residues. The CDR3 DNA sequence: TGTGCCAGCAGCTCCCGCCGGGACAGCATACACTATGGCTACACCTTC. This sequence encodes CASSSRRDSIHYGYTF.

This rearrangement joins TRBV19 to TRBJ2-7; unclear D gene. There are 15 residues in the CDR3. The germline gives CDR1 LNHDA, CDR2 SQIVND (reference sequence). With 4 bases removed from V and 1 base from J, the gap between germline ends came to 14 bases. The CDR3, as DNA: TGTGCCAGTAGTAGCTTTCTGGCCCCATCCTACGAGCAGTACTTC. Encoded protein: CASSSFLAPSYEQYF. Full variable domain (outside the CDR3, taken from reference TRBV19 and TRBJ2-7): DGGITQSPKYLFRKEGQNVTLSCEQNLNHDAMYWYRQDPGQGLRLIYYSQIVNDFQKGDIAEGYSVSREKKESFPLTVTSAQKNPTAFYLCASSSFLAPSYEQYFGPGTRLTVT.

This chain uses TRBV19 with TRBJ1-1, with D possibly matching TRBD1 (5 bases). Trimming left V 2 bases short and J 1 base short, with 14 bases between. Germline CDR1 LNHDA, CDR2 SQIVND (reference sequence). The CDR3 runs 16 residues. The chain's CDR3 is CASSIWGELWNTEAFF. DNA of the CDR3: TGTGCCAGTAGTATATGGGGGGAACTGTGGAACACTGAAGCTTTCTTT.

V gene TRBV7-9 combines with J gene TRBJ2-7, with D tentatively TRBD2 (6 bases). Germline-derived CDR1 and CDR2 are SEHNR and FQNEAQ (reference sequence). Trimming removed 5 bases from V and 3 bases from J, with 11 bases in between. The CDR3 runs 13 residues. CDR3 sequence: CASSPGVFYEQYF. The DNA for the CDR3 is TGTGCCAGCAGCCCGGGGGTTTTCTACGAGCAGTACTTC. Full variable domain (outside the CDR3, taken from reference TRBV7-9 and TRBJ2-7): DTGVSQNPRHKITKRGQNVTFRCDPISEHNRLYWYRQTLGQGPEFLTYFQNEAQLEKSRLLSDRFSAERPKGSFSTLEIQRTEQGDSAMYLCASSPGVFYEQYFGPGTRLTVT.

The rearrangement links TRBV7-2 to TRBJ2-1; 13 bases are shared with TRBD2. Looked up from germline, CDR1 is SGHTA and CDR2 is FQGNSA. The V gene end was trimmed by 0 bases and the J gene end by 10 bases; junction bases not matched to a gene: 6. CDR3 length equals 16 residues. CDR3 region: CASSLAGLAGPLEQFF. DNA of the CDR3: TGTGCCAGCAGCTTAGCGGGACTAGCGGGGCCCCTCGAGCAGTTCTTC.

This clone was seen a handful of times. The chain couples TRBV30 to TRBJ1-1; D remains ambiguous. V was cut by 2 bases and J by 8 bases, with 9 bases left in between. Germline CDR1 and CDR2: GTSNPN and SVGIG (reference sequence). CDR3 length: 11 residues. The CDR3 nucleotides read TGTGCCTGGAGTCCCACGCGGGAAGCTTTCTTT. Protein product: CAWSPTREAFF.

This chain connects TRBV11-2 to TRBJ1-4; 7 nucleotides align to TRBD1. The CDR3 is 14 residues long. Looked up from germline, CDR1 is SGHAT and CDR2 is FQNNGV. V shed 5 bases, J shed 8 bases, and the junction held 8 bases outside the gene matches. CDR3 bases: TGTGCCAGCAGCCGCAAGGACAGGCTCGAAAAACTGTTTTTT. It yields the protein CASSRKDRLEKLFF.

About this clone: The junction differs from germline at one of its ends, possibly a read error. The chain joins TRBV18 to TRBJ2-3, with D perhaps TRBD2 (5 bases). Germline V CDR1 and CDR2: KGHSH, LQKENI. The length of the CDR3 is 13 residues. The CDR3 DNA is TGTGCCAGCTCACGAGGGAGCAAAGATACGCAGTATTTT. Protein product: CASSRGSKDTQYF.

V usage is TRBV5-4 and J usage is TRBJ2-1; D is undetermined. The CDR3 runs 14 residues. The V gene's germline CDR1 is SGHNT and CDR2 YYREEE (reference sequence). Trimming removed 1 base from V and 5 bases from J, with 10 bases in between. CDR3 bases: TGTGCCAGCAGCTTGTTAGACTTCGACAATGAGCAGTTCTTC. Translated: CASSLLDFDNEQFF.

The chain employs TRBV5-1 and TRBJ1-4; tentatively, D is TRBD1 (6 bases). V dropped 4 bases and J dropped 8 bases, with 15 bases sitting between them. Germline CDR1 is SGHRS and CDR2 is YFSETQ. The CDR3 runs 14 residues. The chain's CDR3 is CASSPAGDGEKLFF. DNA for the CDR3: TGCGCCAGCAGCCCAGCAGGGGACGGAGAAAAACTGTTTTTT.

This clone was detected many times. The gene calls are TRBV19 and TRBJ1-5; D is uncertain. Germline V lookup: CDR1 LNHDA, CDR2 SQIVND (reference sequence). The V end lost 0 bases, the J end lost 8 bases, and 8 bases lay between the germline ends. This CDR3 has 13 amino acids. CDR3: CASSIDQTEPQHF. The CDR3 DNA is TGTGCCAGTAGTATAGACCAAACAGAGCCCCAGCATTTT.

The chain has TRBV3-1 (or the pseudogene TRBV3-2) and TRBJ2-7; 9 nucleotides match TRBD2. Germline CDR1 is LGHDT and CDR2 is YNNKEL (reference sequence). V was clipped by 4 bases and J by 0 bases; unmatched bases: 10. The CDR3 loop spans 17 amino acids. The CDR3 spells CASSPQLAGRPSYEQYF. CDR3 coding DNA: TGTGCCAGCAGCCCCCAGCTAGCGGGGAGACCCTCCTACGAGCAGTACTTC.

The V call is TRBV10-3, the J call TRBJ1-1; possible D gene TRBD1, 5 bases. Germline V gene lookup returns CDR1 ENHRY and CDR2 SYGVKD. This CDR3 spans 12 amino acids. Trimming left V 6 bases short and J 1 base short, with 6 bases between. CDR3: CAIRQENTEAFF. The CDR3, as DNA: TGTGCCATCAGACAGGAGAACACTGAAGCTTTCTTT.